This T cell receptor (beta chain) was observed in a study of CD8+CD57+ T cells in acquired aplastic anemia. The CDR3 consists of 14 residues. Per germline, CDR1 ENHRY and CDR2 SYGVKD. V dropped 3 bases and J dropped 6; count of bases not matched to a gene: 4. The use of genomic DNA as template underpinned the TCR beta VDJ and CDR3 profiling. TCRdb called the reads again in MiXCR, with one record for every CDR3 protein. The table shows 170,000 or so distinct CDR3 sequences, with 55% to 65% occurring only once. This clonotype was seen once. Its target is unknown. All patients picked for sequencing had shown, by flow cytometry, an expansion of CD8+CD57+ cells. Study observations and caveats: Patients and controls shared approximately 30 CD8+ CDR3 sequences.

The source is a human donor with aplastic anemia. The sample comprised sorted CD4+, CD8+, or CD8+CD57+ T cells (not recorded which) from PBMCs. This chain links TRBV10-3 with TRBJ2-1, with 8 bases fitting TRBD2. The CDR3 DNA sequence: TGTGCCATCAGTGAAGGACTAGCAGTCAATGAGCAGTTCTTC. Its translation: CAISEGLAVNEQFF.